The 31 T cell receptor beta chains below come from one sample, sequenced in a study of T-cell memory formation after mild COVID-19 (dated by TCRdb to the early 2020s). The protocol used for the library was 5' RACE. These reads were obtained on an Illumina NovaSeq 6000. In TCRdb, the public reads were trimmed at Q25 with fastp and aligned with MiXCR, with productive beta chains retained. Each CDR3 protein gets just one entry, which takes the most common genes and DNA from the rows behind it. For this sample the table gives roughly 600,000 distinct CDR3 sequences, of which roughly 18% were detected only once. More than 10% of the sample rests with the top ten. Sample: PBMCs or a T cell subset sorted from them (not recorded which). The receptors come from an adult woman who had mild COVID-19 (a few samples of this study predate the infection). The sample titles of this study are shuffled in the database, so cell type and time point are left out; the donor was told from shared clones.

This clonotype was counted ten times or more. The rearrangement links TRBV4-1 to TRBJ2-2; 8 bases agree with TRBD1. This CDR3 is built from 16 residues. The junction had 6 bases not matched to a gene; V was cut back by 2 bases and J by 4 bases. CDR1 is MGHRA and CDR2 is YSYEKL in the germline V gene. In nucleotides, the CDR3 is TGCGCCAGCAGCCAATCCGGGCAGGGGGCCACCGGGGAGCTGTTTTTT. Amino acids: CASSQSGQGATGELFF.

This clonotype has just a few counts. The rearrangement links TRBV7-2 to TRBJ2-2; weak D call: TRBD1 (5 bases). The CDR3 is made up of 13 amino acids. The germline V gene has CDR1 SGHTA and CDR2 FQGNSA. The ends were cut back, 4 bases at V and 6 bases at J, with 9 bases in the middle. The CDR3 nucleotides are TGTGCCAGCAGCTCGATCAGGGCCGGGGAGCTGTTTTTT. Translated, it gives CASSSIRAGELFF.

V gene TRBV14 combines with J gene TRBJ2-5; TRBD1 matches at 12 bases. CDR3 length: 18 residues. Unmatched junction bases numbered 7, after V lost 0 bases and J lost 2 bases. The germline CDR1 and CDR2 sequences are SGHDN and FVKESK. The CDR3 loop is CASSQDEGTGGQQETQYF. The CDR3 coding sequence is TGTGCCAGCAGCCAAGATGAGGGGACAGGGGGCCAACAAGAGACCCAGTACTTC. Full variable domain (outside the CDR3, taken from reference TRBV14 and TRBJ2-5): EAGVTQFPSHSVIEKGQTVTLRCDPISGHDNLYWYRRVMGKEIKFLLHFVKESKQDESGMPNNRFLAERTGGTYSTLKVQPAELEDSGVYFCASSQDEGTGGQQETQYFGPGTRLLVL.

The chain is built from TRBV6-2 or TRBV6-3 and TRBJ2-7, with a weak D call TRBD1 (5 bases). Trimming cost V 11 bases and J 3 bases, with 17 bases left between them. From germline, CDR1 is MNHEY and CDR2 SVGEGT. CDR3 size: 13 residues. This CDR3 is CAGGAGPIYEQYF. In DNA, the CDR3 is TGTGCCGGCGGAGCAGGGCCGATCTACGAGCAGTACTTC.

V is TRBV10-3 and J is TRBJ2-3; possibly TRBD2 for D (6 bases). CDR1 ENHRY and CDR2 SYGVKD come from the germline V gene. Trimming pared 11 bases from V and 4 bases from J, leaving 16 bases between. The CDR3 is made up of 13 amino acids. The CDR3 region is CASSALEADTQYF. CDR3 DNA: TGTGCCTCTAGCGCCCTAGAAGCAGATACGCAGTATTTT.

This clonotype occurred a few times. The V call is TRBV4-1, the J call TRBJ1-1, with D uncertain. This CDR3 comprises 16 residues. Trimming left V 2 bases short and J 6 bases short, with 19 bases between. Germline CDR1 reads MGHRA; CDR2 reads YSYEKL. Written as DNA, the CDR3 is TGCGCCAGCAGCCAATTGACGCCCACGGGGAGGGCTGAAGCTTTCTTT. Protein sequence: CASSQLTPTGRAEAFF.

In its sample, this clonotype was seen a few times. V usage is TRBV29-1 and J usage is TRBJ1-2, with unresolved D. The CDR3 sequence is 11 residues long. In germline, CDR1 is SQVTM, CDR2 ANQGSEA. V was shortened by 6 bases and J by 8 bases, with 13 bases between the two germline ends. As DNA, the CDR3 is TGCAGCGTCCCCAACATCCAGGGCTACACCTTC. Its protein is CSVPNIQGYTF.

This sequence joins TRBV29-1 and TRBJ2-3; TRBD1 matches 9 bases. Germline V gene lookup returns CDR1 SQVTM and CDR2 ANQGSEA. Unmatched junction bases numbered 13, after V lost 6 bases and J lost 0 bases. The CDR3 covers 17 residues. This chain's CDR3 is CSVGTGTGTISTDTQYF. CDR3 coding DNA: TGCAGCGTGGGCACCGGGACAGGGACTATTAGCACAGATACGCAGTATTTT.

The chain has TRBV12-3 or TRBV12-4 and TRBJ2-7; D may match TRBD1 or TRBD2 (8 bases each). The CDR3 has 15 amino acids. Between the trimmed V and J ends, which lost 4 bases and 6 bases, there was a span of 19 bases. CDR3 in DNA: TGTGCCAGCAGTTCGGGAGGGCCAGGGGGCCGCGAGCAGTACTTC. Translated: CASSSGGPGGREQYF.

V gene TRBV6-5 combines with J gene TRBJ1-5; no firm D call. The germline CDR1 and CDR2 sequences are MNHEY and SVGAGI. V dropped 5 bases and J dropped 1 base, with 9 bases sitting between them. The CDR3 consists of 14 residues. The CDR3 protein is CASSLTISNQPQHF. For the CDR3, the DNA is TGTGCCAGCAGTCTAACTATCAGCAATCAGCCCCAGCATTTT.

The chain carries TRBV25-1 and TRBJ2-7; D may match TRBD1 or TRBD2 (5 bases each). The ends were cut back, 6 bases at V and 2 bases at J, with 23 bases in the middle. This CDR3 contains 17 residues. Looked up from germline, CDR1 is MGHDK and CDR2 is SYGVNS. Written as DNA, the CDR3 is TGTGCCAGCAGCGGACCCTATAGTGGGGGAGACGCCTACGAGCAGTACTTC. Residues: CASSGPYSGGDAYEQYF.

This clonotype was counted once. The rearrangement links TRBV5-5 to TRBJ2-3; D not certain. CDR1 is SGHKS, CDR2 YYEKEE, per germline (reference sequence). Trimming stripped 4 bases from V and 3 bases from J, with 12 bases between. This CDR3 contains 14 residues. The CDR3 loop is CASSPILVTDTQYF. The CDR3 nucleotides are TGTGCCAGCAGCCCAATTCTAGTTACAGATACGCAGTATTTT.

V and J are TRBV5-1 and TRBJ2-2; no definite D call. The V gene lost 0 bases and the J gene lost 6 bases, with 12 bases spanning the gap. Germline CDR1 is SGHRS and CDR2 is YFSETQ. The CDR3 runs to 15 residues. Written as DNA, the CDR3 is TGCGCCAGCAGCTTGGAGCCCTCAGGACCCGGGGAGCTGTTTTTT. It encodes CASSLEPSGPGELFF. Together with reference TRBV5-1 and TRBJ2-2, the CDR3 gives the full variable domain: KAGVTQTPRYLIKTRGQQVTLSCSPISGHRSVSWYQQTPGQGLQFLFEYFSETQRNKGNFPGRFSGRQFSNSRSEMNVSTLELGDSALYLCASSLEPSGPGELFFGEGSRLTVL.

This chain uses TRBV3-1 with TRBJ2-2, with 7 bases fitting TRBD2. This CDR3 has 16 amino acids. The germline V gene has CDR1 LGHDT and CDR2 YNNKEL (reference sequence). J gave up 6 bases and V 4 bases, and 11 bases lay outside the gene matches. CDR3 amino acids: CASSRRLAGTSGELFF. CDR3 nucleotides: TGTGCCAGCAGCCGGAGACTAGCCGGGACGTCCGGGGAGCTGTTTTTT.

This clonotype came up many times. The chain links TRBV29-1 to TRBJ2-5, with no clear D. Deletions cut 4 bases from V and 5 bases from J, with 20 bases between. The CDR3 runs 15 residues. CDR1 is SQVTM, CDR2 ANQGSEA, per germline. The CDR3 DNA follows: TGCAGCGTTGTCCCCTCTCCCTATAATGGGGAGACCCAGTACTTC. Amino acids: CSVVPSPYNGETQYF.

The chain links TRBV19 to TRBJ2-7, with TRBD1 identical over 7 bases. Germline V gene lookup returns CDR1 LNHDA and CDR2 SQIVND (reference sequence). CDR3 length: 14 amino acids. The J segment lost 3 bases and the V segment lost 3 bases, leaving 5 bases of the junction unmatched. The CDR3 DNA reads as TGTGCCAGTAGTATTCGGGACAGATACTACGAGCAGTACTTC. It is translated as CASSIRDRYYEQYF.

The chain uses TRBV24-1 and TRBJ2-1; the D gene is possibly TRBD2 (6 bases). The CDR3 runs 12 residues. The germline gives CDR1 KGHDR, CDR2 SFDVKD. V gave up 9 bases and J gave up 7 bases, with 12 bases separating them. Here the CDR3 DNA reads TGTGCCACCCGCGGTGGGGGGAATGAGCAGTTCTTC. This translates into CATRGGGNEQFF.

In this sample, this clonotype turned up a few times. The chain joins TRBV29-1 to TRBJ2-1; D is possibly TRBD2 (6 bases). Germline CDR1 and CDR2: SQVTM and ANQGSEA. The CDR3 is 14 residues long. Trimming took off 5 bases at V and 6 bases at J, with 17 bases between the two ends. Written as DNA, the CDR3 is TGCAGCGTTTGGGGCGGGACCCCCCCCAATGAGCAGTTCTTC. The encoded protein is CSVWGGTPPNEQFF.

The V call is TRBV12-5, the J call TRBJ2-3; D not certain. There are 11 residues in the CDR3. V lost 7 bases to trimming and J lost 1 base, with 3 bases between them. The germline CDR1 and CDR2 sequences are LGHNT and FRNRAP. The DNA for the CDR3 is TGTGCTAGTGTTCGCACAGATACGCAGTATTTT. Translating gives CASVRTDTQYF. The whole variable domain, remainder taken from reference TRBV12-5 and TRBJ2-3, is DARVTQTPRHKVTEMGQEVTMRCQPILGHNTVFWYRQTMMQGLELLAYFRNRAPLDDSGMPKDRFSAEMPDATLATLKIQPSEPRDSAVYFCASVRTDTQYFGPGTRLTVL.

The CDR3 sequence is CASSPSRENTGELFF. CDR3 coding DNA: TGTGCCAGCAGCCCATCCCGGGAAAACACCGGGGAGCTGTTTTTT. The gene calls are TRBV11-3 and TRBJ2-2, with a tentative D call TRBD2 (5 bases). Germline V gene sequence: CDR1 SGHNT, CDR2 YENEEA. The CDR3 has 15 residues. V was pared by 5 bases and J by 2 bases, with 12 bases between. Full variable domain (outside the CDR3, taken from reference TRBV11-3 and TRBJ2-2): EAGVVQSPRYKIIEKKQPVAFWCNPISGHNTLYWYLQNLGQGPELLIRYENEEAVDDSQLPKDRFSAERLKGVDSTLKIQPAELGDSAVYLCASSPSRENTGELFFGEGSRLTVL.

This clonotype was recorded at least ten times. The rearrangement joins TRBV6-2 or TRBV6-3 to TRBJ2-3; D remains unclear. V lost 8 bases, J lost 1 base, and 1 base lay in between. CDR1 and CDR2 (germline): MNHEY, SVGEGT. The CDR3 extends over 10 amino acids. CDR3 amino acids: CASGTDTQYF. CDR3 DNA sequence: TGTGCCAGCGGCACAGATACGCAGTATTTT.

In its sample, this clonotype was seen a few times. The chain's CDR3 is CASSLRVGQTVNTEAFF. The CDR3 region has the DNA TGTGCCAGCAGCTTGCGAGTGGGACAGACTGTTAACACTGAAGCTTTCTTT. The V call is TRBV5-5, the J call TRBJ1-1, with 7 nucleotides matching TRBD1. V lost 1 base, J lost 2 bases, and 11 bases stayed unmatched. The CDR3 covers 17 residues. Germline CDR1 is SGHKS and CDR2 is YYEKEE (reference sequence).

This clonotype was picked up a small number of times. V gene TRBV7-3 combines with J gene TRBJ2-1; 7 bases agree with TRBD1. From germline, CDR1 is SGHTA and CDR2 FQGTGA. The CDR3 contains 14 residues. V shed 5 bases, J shed 6 bases, and the junction held 7 bases outside the gene matches. The CDR3 loop is CASSQGVGVNEQFF. CDR3 bases: TGTGCCAGCAGCCAGGGGGTGGGGGTCAATGAGCAGTTCTTC. Looking up the rest from reference TRBV7-3 and TRBJ2-1 gives the full variable domain: GAGVSQTPSNKVTEKGKYVELRCDPISGHTALYWYRQSLGQGPEFLIYFQGTGAADDSGLPNDRFFAVRPEGSVSTLKIQRTERGDSAVYLCASSQGVGVNEQFFGPGTRLTVL.

The sample holds a few counts of this clonotype. DNA of the CDR3: TGCAGTGCTTGGGTGGGTAGGAACACTGAAGCTTTCTTT. Translation gives CSAWVGRNTEAFF. This sequence joins TRBV20-1 and TRBJ1-1; D not resolved. Germline CDR1 reads DFQATT; CDR2 reads SNEGSKA (reference sequence). Trimming stripped 5 bases from V and 1 base from J, with 11 bases between. The CDR3 consists of 13 residues.

The chain recombines TRBV11-1 with TRBJ1-6; TRBD1 aligns across 7 bases. There are 16 residues in the CDR3. The junction had 8 bases not matched to a gene; V was cut back by 2 bases and J by 7 bases. Germline assignment: CDR1 SGHAT and CDR2 FQDESV (reference sequence). DNA of the CDR3: TGTGCCAGCAGCTTACGGAGACAGGGCGACAATTCACCCCTCCACTTT. This translates into CASSLRRQGDNSPLHF.

The chain combines TRBV6-6 with TRBJ2-4; 14 bases are shared with TRBD2. With V trimmed by 5 bases and J by 0 bases, 18 bases remained unmatched. The CDR3 contains 22 residues. CDR1 MNHNY and CDR2 SVGAGI come from the germline V gene (reference sequence). CDR3 DNA sequence: TGTGCCAGCAGTCCCCAGGAAGGACTAGCGGGAGGCCTCAGAGGAGCCAAAAACATTCAGTACTTC. Its protein is CASSPQEGLAGGLRGAKNIQYF.

J is TRBJ1-2 and V is TRBV5-1; D gene unclear. CDR1 is SGHRS and CDR2 is YFSETQ in the germline V gene. V lost 2 bases and J lost 8, with 22 bases in between. CDR3 length equals 16 residues. The CDR3 reads CASSFSTGIQAGGYTF. CDR3 nucleotide sequence: TGCGCCAGCAGCTTTTCCACCGGGATCCAAGCCGGCGGCTACACCTTC.

This clonotype was observed a handful of times. The chain employs TRBV20-1 and TRBJ1-6, with D maybe TRBD1 (6 bases). The CDR3 consists of 15 residues. Trimming shortened V by 2 bases and J by 11 bases, and 19 bases separated the two germline ends. Germline V gene lookup returns CDR1 DFQATT and CDR2 SNEGSKA (reference sequence). The CDR3 DNA is TGCAGTGCTAGAACGGGGGTACAGGGTACTGCACCCCTCCACTTT. Residues: CSARTGVQGTAPLHF.

This clonotype occurred a few times. The genes are TRBV20-1 and TRBJ1-1; possible D gene TRBD1, 5 bases. Trimming took 1 base from V and 1 from J, leaving 25 bases between them. From germline, CDR1 is DFQATT and CDR2 SNEGSKA (reference sequence). The CDR3 runs 19 residues. Written as DNA, the CDR3 is TGCAGTGCTAGAGGCCGTAGGCGGCAGGGCCTAAGGGGGAACACTGAAGCTTTCTTT. This codes for CSARGRRRQGLRGNTEAFF.

V gene TRBV29-1 combines with J gene TRBJ2-5, with D perhaps given as TRBD1 or TRBD2 (6 bases each). V was trimmed by 4 bases and J by 1 base, leaving 7 bases between them. Germline-derived CDR1 and CDR2 are SQVTM and ANQGSEA. CDR3 length equals 12 residues. The CDR3 here is CSVGGAQETQYF. The CDR3 nucleotides read TGCAGCGTTGGGGGGGCCCAAGAGACCCAGTACTTC.

This clonotype was counted between two and nine times. The V gene is TRBV7-2, the J gene TRBJ2-7, with D unresolved. Germline loops: CDR1 SGHTA, CDR2 FQGNSA. CDR3 length: 17 amino acids. V lost 1 base and J lost 3, with 19 bases in between. CDR3 residues: CASSLEDAGFGGYEQYF. In nucleotides, the CDR3 is TGTGCCAGCAGCTTAGAAGACGCTGGGTTTGGCGGCTACGAGCAGTACTTC.